One sample yielded the 20 T cell receptor beta chains listed below, sequenced in a study of shared clonotypes between healthy human individuals. Clones were read by immunoSEQ multiplex PCR, and TCRdb kept only the in-frame ones, dropping some. This table holds 550,000 to 800,000 clones, about 90% found once. Sequenced: memory CD8+ T cells from PBMCs. The subset is: CD45RO+ cells pooled with CCR7-negative TemRA cells. The receptors here all came from a man between 18 and 29 years old in good health. Some clones in this sample may be carry-over from other donors' samples.

For the CDR3, the DNA is TGTGCCAGCAGCCAAGAGGACAGGGTGAGCTACGAGCAGTACTTC. Residues: CASSQEDRVSYEQYF. The chain recombines TRBV4-2 with TRBJ2-7, with TRBD1 matching 8 bases. The V and J ends lost 0 bases and 3 bases, in that order; junction bases with no gene match: 4. From germline, CDR1 is LGHNA and CDR2 YNFKEQ. The CDR3 has 15 amino acids.

The J gene is TRBJ2-7, the V gene TRBV10-2; D unclear. Trimming cost V 7 bases and J 1 base, with 11 bases left between them. The germline V gene has CDR1 WSHSY and CDR2 SAAADI. The CDR3 totals 13 residues. The CDR3 region is CASKSGNSYEQYF. DNA of the CDR3: TGCGCCAGCAAATCCGGCAATTCCTACGAGCAGTACTTC.

The chain employs TRBV27 and TRBJ2-1, with 13 nucleotides matching TRBD2. There are 18 residues in the CDR3. J lost 5 bases, V lost 3 bases, and 10 bases had no gene match. CDR1 is MNHEY, CDR2 SMNVEV, per germline (reference sequence). CDR3: CASSLIGLAGVSHNEQFF. The DNA for the CDR3 is TGTGCCAGCAGTTTGATCGGACTAGCGGGAGTATCGCACAATGAGCAGTTCTTC.

J is TRBJ2-5 and V is TRBV7-9; the match to TRBD1 covers 11 bases. Germline V CDR1 and CDR2: SEHNR, FQNEAQ (reference sequence). This CDR3 spans 15 amino acids. The J segment lost 5 bases and the V segment lost 4 bases, leaving 6 bases of the junction unmatched. CDR3 residues: CASSSLDRGLETQYF. The CDR3 region has the DNA TGTGCCAGCAGCTCCCTGGACAGGGGGCTTGAGACCCAGTACTTC. Drawing the rest from reference TRBV7-9 and TRBJ2-5, the complete variable domain is DTGVSQNPRHKITKRGQNVTFRCDPISEHNRLYWYRQTLGQGPEFLTYFQNEAQLEKSRLLSDRFSAERPKGSFSTLEIQRTEQGDSAMYLCASSSLDRGLETQYFGPGTRLLVL.

For the CDR3, the DNA is TGTGCCAGCAGTTCCCCCGGGACTCTCACAGATACGCAGTATTTT. Its translation: CASSSPGTLTDTQYF. This sequence joins TRBV13 and TRBJ2-3; possibly TRBD2 for D (6 bases). Germline V gene data show CDR1 as PRHDT and CDR2 as FYEKMQ (reference sequence). The length of the CDR3 is 15 residues. V lost 6 bases and J 2 bases, leaving 15 bases between the germline ends.

This chain connects TRBV7-3 to TRBJ2-5, with 7 bases identical to TRBD2. Germline V gives CDR1 SGHTA, CDR2 FQGTGA. The CDR3 sequence is 15 residues long. Losses at the gene ends were 4 bases for V and 4 bases for J; bases not matched to a gene: 9. In DNA form, the CDR3 reads TGTGCCAGCAGCTCGACCCCAGGGAGGGTAGAGACCCAGTACTTC. Its protein product is CASSSTPGRVETQYF.

J is TRBJ2-3 and V is TRBV10-3; 7 bases are shared with TRBD1. This CDR3 has 13 amino acids. Losses at the gene ends were 7 bases for V and 6 bases for J; bases not matched to a gene: 7. CDR1 ENHRY and CDR2 SYGVKD come from the germline V gene. The CDR3 region is CAITPTGLDTQYF. The CDR3 nucleotides are TGTGCCATCACCCCGACAGGGTTGGATACGCAGTATTTT.

J is TRBJ2-7 and V is TRBV11-2; 8 bases are a match to TRBD1. In germline, CDR1 is SGHAT, CDR2 FQNNGV. This CDR3 region has 13 residues. V lost 5 bases and J lost 6; bases outside the gene matches: 6. The CDR3 DNA follows: TGTGCCAGCAGCGAAGGACAGGGTTCCGAGCAGTACTTC. Amino acids: CASSEGQGSEQYF. Combining the CDR3 with reference TRBV11-2 and TRBJ2-7 gives the whole variable domain EAGVAQSPRYKIIEKRQSVAFWCNPISGHATLYWYQQILGQGPKLLIQFQNNGVVDDSQLPKDRFSAERLKGVDSTLKIQPAKLEDSAVYLCASSEGQGSEQYFGPGTRLTVT.

The chain couples TRBV6-1 to TRBJ2-1; D may be TRBD2 (7 bases). The CDR3 covers 16 residues. Germline V lookup: CDR1 MNHNS, CDR2 SASEGT. The germline V and J ends were trimmed by 3 bases and 5 bases, with 17 bases remaining between them. CDR3 DNA: TGTGCCAGCAGTGAGAGGGGGGAGGGAGTCGACAATGAGCAGTTCTTC. Residues: CASSERGEGVDNEQFF.

V usage is TRBV10-3 and J usage is TRBJ2-3; 10 positions match TRBD2. The V gene end was trimmed by 6 bases and the J gene end by 2 bases; junction bases not matched to a gene: 8. This CDR3 is built from 16 residues. The V gene's germline CDR1 is ENHRY and CDR2 SYGVKD. CDR3 sequence: CAIRRFTSGNTDTQYF. CDR3 DNA sequence: TGTGCCATCAGAAGATTCACTAGCGGGAACACAGATACGCAGTATTTT.

This chain links TRBV7-9 with TRBJ2-2; D remains unclear. This CDR3 has 17 amino acids. Germline CDR1 SEHNR, CDR2 FQNEAQ (reference sequence). The V end was cut by 1 base, the J end by 4 bases, with 16 bases between. The CDR3 DNA reads as TGTGCCAGCAGCTTAGGGCGCCCAGGTAGCACCACCGGGGAGCTGTTTTTT. The encoded protein is CASSLGRPGSTTGELFF.

In its sample, this clone was seen once. This chain connects TRBV28 to TRBJ1-5, with D unresolved. This CDR3 region has 16 residues. The V end lost 7 bases, the J end lost 0 bases, and 16 bases lay between the germline ends. Germline CDR1 and CDR2: MDHEN and SYDVKM. The CDR3 nucleotides read TGTGCCAGCACCGAAGGTAGATTCTATAGCAATCAGCCCCAGCATTTT. It is translated as CASTEGRFYSNQPQHF.

This chain connects TRBV5-1 to TRBJ2-3; TRBD1 aligns across 7 bases. CDR3 length: 15 residues. Looked up from germline, CDR1 is SGHRS and CDR2 is YFSETQ. V was clipped by 3 bases and J by 4 bases; unmatched bases: 8. The CDR3 protein is CASSSRQGIADTQYF. CDR3 in DNA: TGCGCCAGCAGCTCCCGACAGGGTATCGCAGATACGCAGTATTTT.

The genes are TRBV5-6 and TRBJ2-7; 8 bases agree with TRBD1. The germline V gene has CDR1 SGHDT and CDR2 YYEEEE. The V gene end was trimmed by 5 bases and the J gene end by 5 bases; junction bases not matched to a gene: 12. This CDR3 spans 15 amino acids. The CDR3 loop reads CASSYRTGLGDEQYF. CDR3 coding DNA: TGTGCCAGCAGTTACCGGACAGGGTTAGGGGACGAGCAGTACTTC. The full variable domain, its missing parts supplied by reference TRBV5-6 and TRBJ2-7, is DAGVTQSPTHLIKTRGQQVTLRCSPKSGHDTVSWYQQALGQGPQFIFQYYEEEERQRGNFPDRFSGHQFPNYSSELNVNALLLGDSALYLCASSYRTGLGDEQYFGPGTRLTVT.

Regarding this clone: The same CDR3 is also encoded by other DNA sequences in this sample. The chain is built from TRBV5-1 and TRBJ2-7; TRBD2 matches 7 bases. Germline loops: CDR1 SGHRS, CDR2 YFSETQ. The CDR3 has 15 residues. Trimming at V came to 2 bases and at J to 5 bases, leaving 10 bases not matched to a gene. CDR3 sequence: CASSLRGRARDEQYF. The CDR3 DNA is TGCGCCAGCAGCTTAAGAGGGAGGGCCAGGGACGAGCAGTACTTC.

This clone was counted a single time. The rearrangement links TRBV27 to TRBJ2-1; TRBD1 or TRBD2 may be the D gene (5 bases each). CDR3 length equals 16 residues. In germline, CDR1 is MNHEY, CDR2 SMNVEV (reference sequence). Trimming removed 2 bases from V and 5 bases from J, with 16 bases in between. The CDR3 bases are TGTGCCAGCAGTTTAGGTAGTCACGGGACCAACAATGAGCAGTTCTTC. Translating gives CASSLGSHGTNNEQFF.

The rearrangement joins TRBV11-2 to TRBJ2-7, with a weak D call TRBD2 (5 bases). Germline CDR1 SGHAT, CDR2 FQNNGV. V shed 4 bases and J shed 1 base, with 11 bases lying between them. The CDR3 extends over 14 amino acids. The CDR3 bases are TGTGCCAGCAGCTCGGCCGGGGAGTCCTACGAGCAGTACTTC. Its translation is CASSSAGESYEQYF.

In DNA form, the CDR3 reads TGTGCCAGCAGTCTCCGGACCGGCCAAAGCACAGATACGCAGTATTTT. Translating it yields CASSLRTGQSTDTQYF. This chain joins TRBV27 and TRBJ2-3, with D uncertain. The V end lost 5 bases, the J end lost 0 bases, and 15 bases lay between the germline ends. Germline V CDR1 and CDR2: MNHEY, SMNVEV (reference sequence). There are 16 residues in the CDR3.

V and J are TRBV5-1 and TRBJ1-1; a possible D gene is TRBD1 (5 bases). Between the trimmed V and J ends, which lost 2 bases and 1 base, there was a span of 9 bases. The CDR3 extends over 14 amino acids. The germline CDR1 and CDR2 sequences are SGHRS and YFSETQ. The CDR3 DNA reads TGCGCCAGCAGCTTCAGGGCCCCGAACACTGAAGCTTTCTTT. The encoded protein is CASSFRAPNTEAFF.

The chain combines TRBV6-4 with TRBJ2-5; possibly TRBD1 or TRBD2 for D (5 bases each). The CDR3 length is 16 residues. Trimming cost V 3 bases and J 3 bases, with 17 bases left between them. Germline V gives CDR1 MRHNA, CDR2 SNTAGT. DNA for the CDR3: TGTGCCAGCAGTGAGGTACTCGGGACCGCGAAAGAGACCCAGTACTTC. Its translation: CASSEVLGTAKETQYF.